A single sample gave rise to the 12 T cell receptor beta chains below, sequenced in a study of blood T cells in healthy people across ages. A second PCR, run for about 6 to 11 cycles, used a sample-barcoded 5' primer plus a J-beta primer mix. TCRdb used MiXCR to reprocess the 5' RACE reads, holding one entry per CDR3 protein. The sample gives about 1.8 million distinct CDR3 sequences, about 49% of which show up once; 2.1% is in the top ten. Sequencing was performed on blood. These receptors all come from a middle-aged woman in good health.

This clonotype was observed a handful of times. This chain connects TRBV4-2 to TRBJ2-1; maybe TRBD2 (6 bases). Germline V gene lookup returns CDR1 LGHNA and CDR2 YNFKEQ. CDR3 length: 16 residues. The V and J ends lost 3 bases and 0 bases respectively, with 12 bases between them. DNA for the CDR3: TGTGCCAGCAGCCACCGTAGCGGATCCTCCTACAATGAGCAGTTCTTC. Its protein is CASSHRSGSSYNEQFF.

This clonotype occurred once. The rearrangement uses TRBV28 and TRBJ2-7; no clear D. The V end was cut by 11 bases, the J end by 3 bases, with 11 bases between. This CDR3 spans 11 amino acids. Germline CDR1 MDHEN, CDR2 SYDVKM. CDR3 sequence (DNA): TGTGCCCGCATGTATAACTACGAGCAGTACTTC. Translating gives CARMYNYEQYF. The full variable domain, rest sourced from reference TRBV28 and TRBJ2-7, is DVKVTQSSRYLVKRTGEKVFLECVQDMDHENMFWYRQDPGLGLRLIYFSYDVKMKEKGDIPEGYSVSREKKERFSLILESASTNQTSMYLCARMYNYEQYFGPGTRLTVT.

A single count supports this clonotype. The rearrangement uses TRBV5-1 and TRBJ2-3, with 10 bases fitting TRBD2. This CDR3 spans 15 amino acids. CDR1 is SGHRS, CDR2 YFSETQ, per germline. V trimming: 3 bases; J trimming: 4 bases; junction bases outside the gene matches: 5. CDR3 loop: CASSWSGGAADTQYF. DNA for the CDR3: TGCGCCAGCAGCTGGAGCGGGGGGGCGGCAGATACGCAGTATTTT.

The DNA for the CDR3 is TGTGCCAGCAGCTCCGGGGGGATGGATAACGACAATGAGCAGTACTTC. It specifies CASSSGGMDNDNEQYF. This chain links TRBV11-2 with TRBJ2-5, with TRBD2 matching 7 bases. V lost 4 bases to trimming and J lost 11 bases; unmatched junction nucleotides: 19. This CDR3 has 16 amino acids. In germline, CDR1 is SGHAT, CDR2 FQNNGV.

This clonotype occurred many times. Written as DNA, the CDR3 is TGTGCCAGCAGTGTGAAACAGGGGTCGAGTGAGCAGTTCTTC. It encodes CASSVKQGSSEQFF. V usage is TRBV6-4 and J usage is TRBJ2-1, with 7 bases matching TRBD1. CDR1 is MRHNA, CDR2 SNTAGT, per germline. V shed 4 bases, J shed 9 bases, and the junction held 9 bases outside the gene matches. This CDR3 is built from 14 residues.

Details on this clonotype: One end of the junction fails to match germline, which may point to a read error. The J gene is TRBJ2-5, the V gene TRBV20-1, with D perhaps TRBD1 (6 bases). The CDR3 consists of 13 residues. Germline V lookup: CDR1 DFQATT, CDR2 SNEGSKA (reference sequence). CDR3: CNAADSRQETQYF. CDR3 coding DNA: TGCAATGCTGCGGACAGCCGCCAAGAGACCCAGTACTTC.

The genes are TRBV9 and TRBJ2-1; tentatively, D is TRBD2 (6 bases). The length of the CDR3 is 11 residues. Germline CDR1 SGDLS, CDR2 YYNGEE. V lost 6 bases and J lost 6, with 7 bases in between. CDR3 protein: CASMRGNEQFF. In DNA, the CDR3 is TGTGCCAGCATGCGGGGCAATGAGCAGTTCTTC.

A few counts support this clonotype. The chain carries TRBV2 and TRBJ2-7; 12 bases line up with TRBD2. The CDR3 has 15 amino acids. The V and J ends lost 10 bases and 9 bases, in that order; junction bases with no gene match: 16. The germline CDR1 and CDR2 sequences are SNHLY and FYNNEI. The CDR3 reads CATTRTSGDHPWQYF. Here the CDR3 DNA reads TGTGCCACAACGCGGACTAGCGGGGATCACCCATGGCAGTACTTC.

The chain carries TRBV12-3 or TRBV12-4 and TRBJ1-2; TRBD1 aligns across 7 bases. This CDR3 comprises 16 residues. Unmatched junction bases numbered 9, after V lost 2 bases and J lost 3 bases. The CDR3 bases are TGTGCCAGCAGTTTATTCCCCGACAGGGCCCACTATGGCTACACCTTC. Its protein product is CASSLFPDRAHYGYTF.

This clonotype was seen a handful of times. The chain couples TRBV11-1 to TRBJ2-1; the D gene could be TRBD1 or TRBD2 (5 bases each). The V gene lost 5 bases and the J gene lost 7 bases, with 12 bases spanning the gap. Germline CDR1 is SGHAT and CDR2 is FQDESV (reference sequence). The length of the CDR3 is 13 residues. The CDR3 region is CASSPSGTNEQFF. For the CDR3, the DNA is TGTGCCAGCAGCCCGAGTGGGACGAATGAGCAGTTCTTC.

In this sample, this clonotype turned up a few times. The V call is TRBV28, the J call TRBJ1-4; D might be TRBD1 (6 bases). The V gene lost 7 bases and the J gene lost 6 bases, with 15 bases spanning the gap. CDR3 size: 14 residues. Germline values: CDR1 MDHEN, CDR2 SYDVKM. The CDR3 is CASNAGGTHEKLFF. In DNA form, the CDR3 reads TGTGCCAGCAACGCGGGGGGCACTCATGAAAAACTGTTTTTT.

V is TRBV28 and J is TRBJ2-6; TRBD1 matches 7 bases. This CDR3 spans 14 amino acids. The germline gives CDR1 MDHEN, CDR2 SYDVKM. The V gene end was trimmed by 10 bases and the J gene end by 2 bases; junction bases not matched to a gene: 5. The CDR3 here is CAIETGAGANVLTF. The CDR3 DNA follows: TGTGCCATCGAAACAGGGGCTGGGGCCAACGTCCTGACTTTC.